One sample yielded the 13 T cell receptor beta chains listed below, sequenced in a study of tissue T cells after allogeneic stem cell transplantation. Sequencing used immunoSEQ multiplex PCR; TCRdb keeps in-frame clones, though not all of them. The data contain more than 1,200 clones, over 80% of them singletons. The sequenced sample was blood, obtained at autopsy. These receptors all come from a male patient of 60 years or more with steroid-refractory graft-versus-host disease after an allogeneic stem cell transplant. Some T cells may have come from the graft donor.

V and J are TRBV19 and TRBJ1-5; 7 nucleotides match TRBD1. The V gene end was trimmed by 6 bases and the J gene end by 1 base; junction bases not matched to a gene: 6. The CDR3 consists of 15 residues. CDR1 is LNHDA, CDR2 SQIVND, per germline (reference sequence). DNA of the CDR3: TGTGCCAGTAGACGAGGGGGCGCGAGCAATCAGCCCCAGCATTTT. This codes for CASRRGGASNQPQHF.

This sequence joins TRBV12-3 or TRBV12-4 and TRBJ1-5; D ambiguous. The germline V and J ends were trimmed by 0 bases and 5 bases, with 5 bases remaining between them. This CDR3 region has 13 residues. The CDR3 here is CASSLAGDQPQHF. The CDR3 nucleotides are TGTGCCAGCAGTTTAGCCGGGGATCAGCCCCAGCATTTT.

CDR3 sequence reads: CASSLRDRVNEQFF. The CDR3 region has the DNA TGTGCCAGCAGCTTGCGGGACAGGGTCAATGAGCAGTTCTTC. The chain combines TRBV5-5 with TRBJ2-1; 9 bases align to TRBD1. CDR1 is SGHKS and CDR2 is YYEKEE in the germline V gene (reference sequence). V lost 1 base, J lost 6 bases, and 2 bases stayed unmatched. This CDR3 spans 14 amino acids.

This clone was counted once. Here the CDR3 DNA reads TGCAGTGCTGGAGCAGGGCCTGAAGCTTTCTTT. Translation gives CSAGAGPEAFF. This rearrangement joins TRBV20-1 to TRBJ1-1; D is perhaps TRBD1 (5 bases). Trimming cost V 5 bases and J 6 bases, with 10 bases left between them. The germline gives CDR1 DFQATT, CDR2 SNEGSKA (reference sequence). The CDR3 runs 11 residues.

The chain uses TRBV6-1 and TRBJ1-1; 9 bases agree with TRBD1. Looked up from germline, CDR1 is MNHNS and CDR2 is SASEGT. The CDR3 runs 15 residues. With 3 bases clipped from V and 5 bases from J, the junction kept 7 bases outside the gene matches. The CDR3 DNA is TGTGCCAGCAGTGAGCCCCCGGGACAGGGAACTGAAGCTTTCTTT. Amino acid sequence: CASSEPPGQGTEAFF.

The CDR3 loop reads CASSDRGGNTEAFF. DNA for the CDR3: TGTGCCAGCAGTGATCGCGGGGGGAACACTGAAGCTTTCTTT. The rearrangement links TRBV25-1 to TRBJ1-1, with D maybe TRBD1 (5 bases). The CDR3 is 14 residues long. Trimming left V 3 bases short and J 1 base short, with 9 bases between. CDR1 is MGHDK and CDR2 is SYGVNS in the germline V gene.

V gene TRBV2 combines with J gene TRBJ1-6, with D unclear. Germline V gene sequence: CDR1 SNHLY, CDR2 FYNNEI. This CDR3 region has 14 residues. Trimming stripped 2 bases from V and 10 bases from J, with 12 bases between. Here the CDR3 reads CASSEFRDRSPLHF. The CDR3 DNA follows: TGTGCCAGCAGTGAATTCCGGGATCGGTCACCCCTCCACTTT. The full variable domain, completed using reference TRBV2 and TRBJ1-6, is EPEVTQTPSHQVTQMGQEVILRCVPISNHLYFYWYRQILGQKVEFLVSFYNNEISEKSEIFDDQFSVERPDGSNFTLKIRSTKLEDSAMYFCASSEFRDRSPLHFGNGTRLTVT.

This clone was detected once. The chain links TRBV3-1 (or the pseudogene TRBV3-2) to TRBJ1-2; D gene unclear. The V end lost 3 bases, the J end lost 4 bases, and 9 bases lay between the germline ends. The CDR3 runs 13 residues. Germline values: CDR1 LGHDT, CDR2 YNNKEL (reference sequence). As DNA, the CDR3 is TGTGCCAGCAGCCATCCAACCCCCTATGGCTACACCTTC. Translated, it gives CASSHPTPYGYTF.

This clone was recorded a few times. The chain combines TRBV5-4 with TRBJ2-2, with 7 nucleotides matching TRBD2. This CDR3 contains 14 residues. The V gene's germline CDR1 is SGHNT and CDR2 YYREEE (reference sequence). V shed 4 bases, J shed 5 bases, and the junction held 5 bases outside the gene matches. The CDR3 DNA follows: TGTGCCAGCAGCCGACTCGGGGGGACCGGGGAGCTGTTTTTT. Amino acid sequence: CASSRLGGTGELFF.

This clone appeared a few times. For the CDR3, the DNA is TGTGCCTGGAGTGATCCTAACAAACCGGGACAACGGTGGACCTACGAGCAGTACTTC. Encoded protein: CAWSDPNKPGQRWTYEQYF. The genes are TRBV30 and TRBJ2-7, with D perhaps matching TRBD1 (6 bases). The V gene's germline CDR1 is GTSNPN and CDR2 SVGIG (reference sequence). Trimming cost V 1 base and J 2 bases, with 27 bases left between them. This CDR3 has 19 amino acids.

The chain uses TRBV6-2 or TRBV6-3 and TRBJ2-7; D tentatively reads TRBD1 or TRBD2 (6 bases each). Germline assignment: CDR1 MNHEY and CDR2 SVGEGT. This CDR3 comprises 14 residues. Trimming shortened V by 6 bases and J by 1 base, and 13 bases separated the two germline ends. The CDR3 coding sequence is TGTGCCAGCAGCCAAAGGGGGGTATCCTACGAGCAGTACTTC. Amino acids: CASSQRGVSYEQYF.

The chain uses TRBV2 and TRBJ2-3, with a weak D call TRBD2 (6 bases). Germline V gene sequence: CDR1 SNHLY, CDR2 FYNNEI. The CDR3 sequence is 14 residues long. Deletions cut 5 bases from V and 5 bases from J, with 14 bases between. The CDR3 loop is CASSRRGAGDTQYF. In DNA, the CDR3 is TGTGCCAGCAGTAGACGCGGGGCCGGAGATACGCAGTATTTT.

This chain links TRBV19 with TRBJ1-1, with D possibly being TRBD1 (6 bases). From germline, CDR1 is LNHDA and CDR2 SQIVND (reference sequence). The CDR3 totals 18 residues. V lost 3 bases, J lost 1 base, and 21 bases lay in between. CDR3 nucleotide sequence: TGTGCCAGTAGTATCCCTTCCTTATGGGGGGCGGCGAACACTGAAGCTTTCTTT. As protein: CASSIPSLWGAANTEAFF.